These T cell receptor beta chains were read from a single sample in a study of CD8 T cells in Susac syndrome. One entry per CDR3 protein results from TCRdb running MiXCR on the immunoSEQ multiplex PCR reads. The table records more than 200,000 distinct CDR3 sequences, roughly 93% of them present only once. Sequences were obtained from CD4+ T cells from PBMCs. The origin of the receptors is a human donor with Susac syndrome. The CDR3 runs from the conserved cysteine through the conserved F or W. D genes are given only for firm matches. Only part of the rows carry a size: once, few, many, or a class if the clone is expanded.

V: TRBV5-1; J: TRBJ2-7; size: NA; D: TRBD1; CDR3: CASSGGQGVTYEQYF; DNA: TGCGCCAGCAGCGGCGGACAGGGGGTCACCTACGAGCAGTACTTC
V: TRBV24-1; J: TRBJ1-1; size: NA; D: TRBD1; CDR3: CATSDSGTGNTEAFF; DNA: TGTGCCACCAGTGATTCCGGGACAGGGAACACTGAAGCTTTCTTT
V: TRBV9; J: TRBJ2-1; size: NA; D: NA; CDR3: CASNVAPSRDSEQFF; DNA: TGTGCCAGCAACGTAGCTCCTAGTCGGGATTCTGAGCAGTTCTTC
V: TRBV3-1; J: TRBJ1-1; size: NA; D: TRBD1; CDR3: CASSQVAGGMNTEAFF; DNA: TGTGCCAGCAGCCAAGTTGCAGGGGGGATGAACACTGAAGCTTTCTTT
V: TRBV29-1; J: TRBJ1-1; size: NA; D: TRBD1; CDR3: CSFTYRGVNTEAFF; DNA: TGCAGCTTTACCTACAGGGGGGTGAACACTGAAGCTTTCTTT
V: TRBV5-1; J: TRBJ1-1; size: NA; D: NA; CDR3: CASSLVPGADTEAFF; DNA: TGCGCCAGCAGCTTGGTACCGGGGGCGGACACTGAAGCTTTCTTT
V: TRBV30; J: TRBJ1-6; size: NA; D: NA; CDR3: CAWRYSEIPLHF; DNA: TGTGCCTGGAGGTACAGCGAAATACCCCTCCACTTT
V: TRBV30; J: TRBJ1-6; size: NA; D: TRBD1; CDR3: CAWSLGQGNSPLHF; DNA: TGTGCCTGGAGTCTGGGACAGGGGAATTCACCCCTCCACTTT
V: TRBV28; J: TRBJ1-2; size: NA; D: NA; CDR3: CASMGDPPPYTF; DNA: TGTGCCAGCATGGGGGATCCGCCGCCATACACCTTC
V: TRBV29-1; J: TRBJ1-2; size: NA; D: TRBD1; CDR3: CSVEDRLLGGYTF; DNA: TGCAGCGTGGAGGACAGGTTGTTAGGTGGCTACACCTTC
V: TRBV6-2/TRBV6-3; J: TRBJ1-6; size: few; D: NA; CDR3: CASSYAGVESPLHF; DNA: TGTGCCAGCAGTTATGCAGGGGTAGAATCACCCCTCCACTTT
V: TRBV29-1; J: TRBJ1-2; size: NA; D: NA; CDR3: CSTPLGGYGYTF; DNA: TGCAGCACGCCTCTTGGGGGGTATGGCTACACCTTC
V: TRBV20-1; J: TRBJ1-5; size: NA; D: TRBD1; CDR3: CSVSTGMNQPQHF; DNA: TGCAGTGTATCGACAGGGATGAATCAGCCCCAGCATTTT
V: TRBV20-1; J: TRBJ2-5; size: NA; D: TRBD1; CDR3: CSAEPHRGRRETQYF; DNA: TGCAGTGCGGAGCCCCACAGGGGGCGGAGGGAGACCCAGTACTTC